The 24 T cell receptor beta chains below were found in one sample sequenced in a study of shared clonotypes between healthy human individuals. Profiled with immunoSEQ multiplex PCR; TCRdb holds only in-frame clones, not every one. Of 2.5 million or so clones listed, more than 80% are singletons. Sequenced sample: naive CD4+ T cells sorted from blood. Subset in this sample: CD45RA+ positively selected. These receptors were obtained from a man between 18 and 29 years old in good health.

The chain couples TRBV5-1 to TRBJ2-3, with no clear D. Germline CDR1 SGHRS, CDR2 YFSETQ. Trimming shortened V by 2 bases and J by 1 base, and 11 bases separated the two germline ends. This CDR3 spans 15 amino acids. The CDR3 nucleotides are TGCGCCAGCAGCTTTTACGGCAGAGGCACAGATACGCAGTATTTT. Residues: CASSFYGRGTDTQYF.

V is TRBV11-2 and J is TRBJ2-7, with TRBD1 as a possible D gene (5 bases). This CDR3 has 14 residues. V was cut by 2 bases and J by 0 bases, with 8 bases left in between. The V gene's germline CDR1 is SGHAT and CDR2 FQNNGV. The CDR3 bases are TGTGCCAGCAGCTTAACCGACAGCTCCTACGAGCAGTACTTC. Its translation is CASSLTDSSYEQYF. The whole variable domain, remainder taken from reference TRBV11-2 and TRBJ2-7, is EAGVAQSPRYKIIEKRQSVAFWCNPISGHATLYWYQQILGQGPKLLIQFQNNGVVDDSQLPKDRFSAERLKGVDSTLKIQPAKLEDSAVYLCASSLTDSSYEQYFGPGTRLTVT.

On this clone: Other DNA sequences in this specimen translate into the identical CDR3. The chain couples TRBV10-3 to TRBJ2-3; 9 nucleotides line up with TRBD1. J lost 2 bases, V lost 6 bases, and 3 bases had no gene match. The CDR3 extends over 14 amino acids. In germline, CDR1 is ENHRY, CDR2 SYGVKD. The DNA of the CDR3 is TGTGCCATCAGACGGACAGGGGTCACAGATACGCAGTATTTT. Its translation is CAIRRTGVTDTQYF.

V gene TRBV9 combines with J gene TRBJ2-1; no clear D. CDR1 is SGDLS and CDR2 is YYNGEE in the germline V gene. This CDR3 contains 12 residues. Trimming pared 0 bases from V and 6 bases from J, leaving 4 bases between. In nucleotides, the CDR3 is TGTGCCAGCAGCGTAGCTACCAATGAGCAGTTCTTC. It encodes CASSVATNEQFF.

This chain joins TRBV7-6 and TRBJ2-7, with TRBD2 matching over 10 bases. Germline values: CDR1 SGHVS, CDR2 FNYEAQ. The CDR3 runs 16 residues. V gave up 1 base and J gave up 5 bases; unmatched junction bases: 8. CDR3 loop: CASSLESAGGPHEQYF. CDR3 nucleotide sequence: TGTGCCAGCAGCTTAGAATCAGCGGGAGGGCCCCACGAGCAGTACTTC. The full variable domain, its missing parts supplied by reference TRBV7-6 and TRBJ2-7, is GAGVSQSPRYKVTKRGQDVALRCDPISGHVSLYWYRQALGQGPEFLTYFNYEAQQDKSGLPNDRFSAERPEGSISTLTIQRTEQRDSAMYRCASSLESAGGPHEQYFGPGTRLTVT.

This chain links TRBV6-1 with TRBJ1-5; 10 bases align to TRBD1. The CDR3 is 15 amino acids. Germline V gives CDR1 MNHNS, CDR2 SASEGT. The J segment lost 5 bases and the V segment lost 5 bases, leaving 6 bases of the junction unmatched. The CDR3: CASSFPGQGHQPQHF. The DNA for the CDR3 is TGTGCCAGCAGTTTCCCGGGACAGGGGCATCAGCCCCAGCATTTT.

The table lists this clone with a count of one. The chain's CDR3 is CASSPIGGITDTQYF. CDR3 in DNA: TGTGCCAGCAGCCCCATCGGCGGAATCACAGATACGCAGTATTTT. The chain joins TRBV7-8 to TRBJ2-3; D unclear. The CDR3 length is 15 residues. Germline V gene sequence: CDR1 SGHVS, CDR2 FQNEAQ. V was cut by 5 bases and J by 2 bases, with 14 bases left in between.

The V gene is TRBV29-1, the J gene TRBJ2-5; the D gene is possibly TRBD1 (6 bases). The end of the DNA is better explained by TRBJ2-7, so the J call may be wrong. The CDR3 runs to 14 residues. Per germline, CDR1 SQVTM and CDR2 ANQGSEA. Here the CDR3 DNA reads TGCAGCGTGTCCTCTACAGGGAGTCACTACGAGCAGTACTTC. Translating it yields CSVSSTGSHYEQYF.

The chain links TRBV15 to TRBJ2-1; 15 nucleotides line up with TRBD2. CDR1 is LNHNV, CDR2 YYDKDF, per germline (reference sequence). CDR3 length: 15 amino acids. Unmatched junction bases numbered 1, after V lost 8 bases and J lost 2 bases. The DNA for the CDR3 is TGTGCCACCGGACTAGCGGGAGGGGCCTACAATGAGCAGTTCTTC. Encoded protein: CATGLAGGAYNEQFF.

For this clone: Different DNA sequences within this sample yield the same CDR3. V usage is TRBV6-5 and J usage is TRBJ2-2; D gene unclear. The CDR3 loop spans 12 amino acids. Germline V gives CDR1 MNHEY, CDR2 SVGAGI. V gave up 3 bases and J gave up 6 bases, with 5 bases separating them. For the CDR3, the DNA is TGTGCCAGCAGTTATTGGGCCGGGGAGCTGTTTTTT. This codes for CASSYWAGELFF.

The chain recombines TRBV19 with TRBJ1-1, with 8 nucleotides matching TRBD1. Germline values: CDR1 LNHDA, CDR2 SQIVND (reference sequence). Trimming took 7 bases from V and 4 from J; bases not matched to a gene: 8. This CDR3 is built from 14 residues. The CDR3 reads CASISGGRGTEAFF. The CDR3 DNA reads as TGTGCCAGTATTTCAGGGGGCAGGGGCACTGAAGCTTTCTTT. Based on the CDR3 plus reference TRBV19 and TRBJ1-1, the full variable domain is DGGITQSPKYLFRKEGQNVTLSCEQNLNHDAMYWYRQDPGQGLRLIYYSQIVNDFQKGDIAEGYSVSREKKESFPLTVTSAQKNPTAFYLCASISGGRGTEAFFGQGTRLTVV.

This chain uses TRBV5-6 with TRBJ2-7; D not resolved. This CDR3 has 12 amino acids. Germline V gene lookup returns CDR1 SGHDT and CDR2 YYEEEE. V gave up 5 bases and J gave up 6 bases, with 12 bases separating them. CDR3 loop: CASSSASFEQYF. As DNA, the CDR3 is TGTGCCAGCAGTTCGGCCTCTTTCGAGCAGTACTTC.

V usage is TRBV7-9 and J usage is TRBJ2-3; 12 nucleotides line up with TRBD2. The trim removed 2 bases at V and 0 bases at J, leaving 9 bases unmatched. Germline CDR1 reads SEHNR; CDR2 reads FQNEAQ (reference sequence). This CDR3 has 19 residues. CDR3 loop: CASSLFGLAGSPSTDTQYF. CDR3 DNA sequence: TGTGCCAGCAGCTTATTTGGACTAGCGGGATCCCCTAGCACAGATACGCAGTATTTT. Complete variable domain (other parts from reference TRBV7-9 and TRBJ2-3): DTGVSQNPRHKITKRGQNVTFRCDPISEHNRLYWYRQTLGQGPEFLTYFQNEAQLEKSRLLSDRFSAERPKGSFSTLEIQRTEQGDSAMYLCASSLFGLAGSPSTDTQYFGPGTRLTVL.

The chain joins TRBV6-1 to TRBJ2-7; tentative D call: TRBD2 (6 bases). This CDR3 has 17 amino acids. Trimming removed 1 base from V and 2 bases from J, with 18 bases in between. Germline CDR1 and CDR2: MNHNS and SASEGT. CDR3 DNA: TGTGCCAGCAGTGAAGTTTCGTGGAGGGGTCAGACCTACGAGCAGTACTTC. Amino acid sequence: CASSEVSWRGQTYEQYF.

The DNA of the CDR3 is TGTGCCAGCAGTGATTGGCCTAGCGGGGGGGCCAACACCGGGGAGCTGTTTTTT. Translation: CASSDWPSGGANTGELFF. This chain uses TRBV2 with TRBJ2-2; 12 nucleotides match TRBD2. V lost 3 bases to trimming and J lost 2 bases; unmatched junction nucleotides: 7. The CDR3 has 18 residues. From germline, CDR1 is SNHLY and CDR2 FYNNEI. The full variable domain, in which reference TRBV2 and TRBJ2-2 provide the parts outside the CDR3, is EPEVTQTPSHQVTQMGQEVILRCVPISNHLYFYWYRQILGQKVEFLVSFYNNEISEKSEIFDDQFSVERPDGSNFTLKIRSTKLEDSAMYFCASSDWPSGGANTGELFFGEGSRLTVL.

The rearrangement links TRBV6-5 to TRBJ1-3, with D possibly TRBD1 on 5 matching bases. The CDR3 is 13 amino acids. The V gene lost 7 bases and the J gene lost 5 bases, with 12 bases spanning the gap. From germline, CDR1 is MNHEY and CDR2 SVGAGI. CDR3 nucleotide sequence: TGTGCCAGCATCGGGACGGCTAGAAACACCATATATTTT. Residues: CASIGTARNTIYF.

In this sample, this clone turned up a few times. The chain links TRBV18 to TRBJ2-7, with D perhaps matching TRBD1 (5 bases). Germline values: CDR1 KGHSH, CDR2 LQKENI. CDR3 size: 14 residues. V lost 0 bases, J lost 0 bases, and 6 bases lay in between. CDR3 sequence: CASSPPTASYEQYF. The CDR3 DNA is TGTGCCAGCTCACCACCGACAGCCTCCTACGAGCAGTACTTC.

This rearrangement joins TRBV27 to TRBJ2-7; 13 nucleotides match TRBD2. This CDR3 has 16 residues. V gave up 7 bases and J gave up 4 bases; unmatched junction bases: 10. Germline-derived CDR1 and CDR2 are MNHEY and SMNVEV (reference sequence). The chain's CDR3 is CASTGGLAGALYEQYF. The CDR3 nucleotides are TGTGCCAGCACTGGCGGACTAGCGGGAGCCCTGTACGAGCAGTACTTC.

The V and J genes are TRBV30 and TRBJ2-1; unclear D gene. Trimming shortened V by 1 base and J by 4 bases, and 14 bases separated the two germline ends. Germline assignment: CDR1 GTSNPN and CDR2 SVGIG (reference sequence). The CDR3 runs 15 residues. Written as DNA, the CDR3 is TGTGCCTGGAGTGCCGCGGAACAAGTTTACAATGAGCAGTTCTTC. It encodes CAWSAAEQVYNEQFF.

The gene calls are TRBV27 and TRBJ2-6; tentative D call: TRBD1 (6 bases). CDR1 MNHEY and CDR2 SMNVEV come from the germline V gene (reference sequence). The CDR3 consists of 15 residues. Trimming took off 4 bases at V and 4 bases at J, with 11 bases between the two ends. The CDR3 nucleotides are TGTGCCAGCAGTTACAGGGTTACAGGGGCCAACGTCCTGACTTTC. It specifies CASSYRVTGANVLTF.

The chain joins TRBV6-1 to TRBJ1-1; D gene uncertain. V dropped 7 bases and J dropped 0 bases, with 15 bases sitting between them. Germline CDR1 is MNHNS and CDR2 is SASEGT. The CDR3 consists of 15 residues. The CDR3 DNA reads TGTGCCAGCATAAGGGCAGCTCCCATGAACACTGAAGCTTTCTTT. It translates to CASIRAAPMNTEAFF.

This chain connects TRBV5-6 to TRBJ1-2; TRBD1 agrees at 7 bases. This CDR3 is built from 13 residues. CDR1 is SGHDT and CDR2 is YYEEEE in the germline V gene. J was trimmed by 4 bases and V by 3 bases; bases with no gene match: 3. The CDR3 here is CASSSDRTYGYTF. CDR3 in DNA: TGTGCCAGCAGCTCGGACAGGACCTATGGCTACACCTTC.

The V and J genes are TRBV10-2 and TRBJ2-3, with D possibly being TRBD2 (6 bases). This CDR3 has 15 amino acids. Germline V gene lookup returns CDR1 WSHSY and CDR2 SAAADI. The V end lost 3 bases, the J end lost 0 bases, and 10 bases lay between the germline ends. DNA of the CDR3: TGCGCCAGCAGTGACGGCGGGGTGAGCACAGATACGCAGTATTTT. It specifies CASSDGGVSTDTQYF.

This chain connects TRBV6-1 to TRBJ1-2; D is possibly TRBD1 (5 bases). The V gene lost 3 bases and the J gene lost 2 bases, with 16 bases spanning the gap. Germline CDR1 and CDR2: MNHNS and SASEGT. The CDR3 spans 16 residues. The CDR3 nucleotides read TGTGCCAGCAGTGACCCCTTGGGGGGGAAGAACTATGGCTACACCTTC. As protein: CASSDPLGGKNYGYTF.